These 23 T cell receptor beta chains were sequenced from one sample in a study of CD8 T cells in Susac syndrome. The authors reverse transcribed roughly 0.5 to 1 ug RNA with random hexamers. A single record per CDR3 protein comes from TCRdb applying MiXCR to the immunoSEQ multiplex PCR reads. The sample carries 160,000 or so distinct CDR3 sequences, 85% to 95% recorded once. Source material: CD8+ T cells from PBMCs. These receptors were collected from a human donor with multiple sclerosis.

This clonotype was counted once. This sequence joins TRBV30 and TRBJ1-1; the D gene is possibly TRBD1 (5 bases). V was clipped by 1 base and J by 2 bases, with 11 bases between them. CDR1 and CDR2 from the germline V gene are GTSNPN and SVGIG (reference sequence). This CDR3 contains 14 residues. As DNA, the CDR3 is TGTGCCTGGAGTGGTAACAGGCGTAACACTGAAGCTTTCTTT. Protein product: CAWSGNRRNTEAFF.

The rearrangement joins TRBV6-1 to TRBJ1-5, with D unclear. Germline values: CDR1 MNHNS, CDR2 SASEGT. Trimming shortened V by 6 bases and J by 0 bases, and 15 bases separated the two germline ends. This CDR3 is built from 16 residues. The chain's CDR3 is CASSLGYEPSNQPQHF. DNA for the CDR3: TGTGCCAGCAGCTTGGGATACGAACCTAGCAATCAGCCCCAGCATTTT.

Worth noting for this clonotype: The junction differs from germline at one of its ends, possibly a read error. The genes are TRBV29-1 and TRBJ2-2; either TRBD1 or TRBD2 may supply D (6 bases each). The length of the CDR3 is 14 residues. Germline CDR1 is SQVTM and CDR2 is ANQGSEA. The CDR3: CSVRGVINNGELFF. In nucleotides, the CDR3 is TGCAGCGTGAGGGGGGTGATAAACAACGGGGAGCTGTTTTTT.

This CDR3 is CASSLGDRDLEQYF. CDR3 in DNA: TGTGCCAGCAGTCTGGGGGACAGGGATCTCGAGCAGTACTTC. V gene TRBV6-5 combines with J gene TRBJ2-7; TRBD1 matches 9 bases. Germline trimming cut 5 bases from V and 6 bases from J; bases unmatched to any gene: 8. Germline-derived CDR1 and CDR2 are MNHEY and SVGAGI. The CDR3 length is 14 residues.

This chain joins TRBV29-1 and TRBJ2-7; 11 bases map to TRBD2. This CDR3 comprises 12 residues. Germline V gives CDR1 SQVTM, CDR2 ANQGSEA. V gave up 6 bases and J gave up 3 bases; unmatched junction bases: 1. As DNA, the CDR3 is TGCAGCGTAGGGACTAGCGGCTACGAGCAGTACTTC. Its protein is CSVGTSGYEQYF.

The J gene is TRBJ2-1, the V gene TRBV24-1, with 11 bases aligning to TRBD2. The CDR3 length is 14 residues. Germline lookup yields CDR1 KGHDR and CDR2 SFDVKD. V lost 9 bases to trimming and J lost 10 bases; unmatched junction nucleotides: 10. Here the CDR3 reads CATSGLAGSREQFF. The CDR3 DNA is TGTGCCACCTCCGGACTAGCGGGCTCAAGAGAGCAGTTCTTC.

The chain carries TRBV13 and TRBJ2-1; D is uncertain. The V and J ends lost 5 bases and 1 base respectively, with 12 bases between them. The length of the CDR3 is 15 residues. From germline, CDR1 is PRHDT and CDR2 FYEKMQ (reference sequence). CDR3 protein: CASSRLKISYNEQFF. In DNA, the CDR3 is TGTGCCAGCAGCCGTTTGAAGATATCCTACAATGAGCAGTTCTTC.

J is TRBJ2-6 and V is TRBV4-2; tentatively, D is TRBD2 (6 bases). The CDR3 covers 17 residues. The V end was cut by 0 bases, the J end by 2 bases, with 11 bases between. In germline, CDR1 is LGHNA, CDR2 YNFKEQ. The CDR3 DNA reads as TGTGCCAGCAGCCAAGATCGGAGGGGCACTGGGGCCAACGTCCTGACTTTC. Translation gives CASSQDRRGTGANVLTF.

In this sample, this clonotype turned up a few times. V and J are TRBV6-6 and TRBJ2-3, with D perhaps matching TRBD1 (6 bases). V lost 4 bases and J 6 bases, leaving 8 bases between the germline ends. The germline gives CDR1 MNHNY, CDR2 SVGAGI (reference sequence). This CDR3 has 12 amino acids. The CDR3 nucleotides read TGTGCCAGCAGTTCTAGGGGGGATACGCAGTATTTT. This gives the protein CASSSRGDTQYF.

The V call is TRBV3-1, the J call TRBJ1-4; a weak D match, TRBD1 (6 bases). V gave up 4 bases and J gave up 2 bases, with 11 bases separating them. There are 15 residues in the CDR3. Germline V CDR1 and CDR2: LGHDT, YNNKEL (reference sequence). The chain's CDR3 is CASSPGAGTNEKLFF. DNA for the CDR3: TGTGCCAGCAGCCCAGGGGCAGGGACTAATGAAAAACTGTTTTTT.

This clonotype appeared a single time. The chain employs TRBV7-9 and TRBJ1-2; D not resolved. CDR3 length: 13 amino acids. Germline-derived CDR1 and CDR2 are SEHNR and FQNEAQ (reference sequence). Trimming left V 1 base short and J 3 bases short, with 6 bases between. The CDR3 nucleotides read TGTGCCAGCAGCTTAGGAAAGGACTATGGCTACACCTTC. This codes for CASSLGKDYGYTF.

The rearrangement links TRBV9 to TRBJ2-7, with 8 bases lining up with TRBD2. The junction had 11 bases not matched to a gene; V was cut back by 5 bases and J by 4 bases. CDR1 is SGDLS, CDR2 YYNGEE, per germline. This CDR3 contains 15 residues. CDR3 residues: CASSESGTSGYEQYF. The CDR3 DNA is TGTGCCAGCAGTGAGAGCGGGACTAGTGGATACGAGCAGTACTTC.

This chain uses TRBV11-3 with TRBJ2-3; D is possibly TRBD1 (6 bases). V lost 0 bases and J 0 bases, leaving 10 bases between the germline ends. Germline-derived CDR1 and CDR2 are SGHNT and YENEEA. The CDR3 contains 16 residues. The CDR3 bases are TGTGCCAGCAGCTTAGACAGGGGAGCCAGCACAGATACGCAGTATTTT. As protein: CASSLDRGASTDTQYF.

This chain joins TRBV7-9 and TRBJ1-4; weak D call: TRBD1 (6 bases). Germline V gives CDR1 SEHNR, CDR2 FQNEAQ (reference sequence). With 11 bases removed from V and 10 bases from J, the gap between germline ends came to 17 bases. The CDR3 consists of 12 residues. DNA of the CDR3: TGTGCCGTCCGGGACAACGGAGGAAAACTGTTTTTT. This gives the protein CAVRDNGGKLFF.

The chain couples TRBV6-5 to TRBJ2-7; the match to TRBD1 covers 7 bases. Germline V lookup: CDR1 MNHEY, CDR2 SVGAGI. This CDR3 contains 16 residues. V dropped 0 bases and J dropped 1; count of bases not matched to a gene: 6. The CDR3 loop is CASSYSQGTRSYEQYF. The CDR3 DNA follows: TGTGCCAGCAGTTACTCACAGGGGACCAGGTCCTACGAGCAGTACTTC.

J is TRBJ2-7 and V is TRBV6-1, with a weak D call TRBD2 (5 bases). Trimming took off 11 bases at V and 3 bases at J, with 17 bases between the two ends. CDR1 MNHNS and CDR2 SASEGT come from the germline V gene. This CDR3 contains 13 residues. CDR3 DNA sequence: TGTGCCTCTCGGGGAGTCGTTCACTACGAGCAGTACTTC. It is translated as CASRGVVHYEQYF.

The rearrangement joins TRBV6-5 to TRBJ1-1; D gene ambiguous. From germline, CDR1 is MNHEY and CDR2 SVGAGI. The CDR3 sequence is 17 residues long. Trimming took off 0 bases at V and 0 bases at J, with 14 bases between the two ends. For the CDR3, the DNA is TGTGCCAGCAGTTACTCCGAGGGATGGGAAATGAACACTGAAGCTTTCTTT. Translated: CASSYSEGWEMNTEAFF.

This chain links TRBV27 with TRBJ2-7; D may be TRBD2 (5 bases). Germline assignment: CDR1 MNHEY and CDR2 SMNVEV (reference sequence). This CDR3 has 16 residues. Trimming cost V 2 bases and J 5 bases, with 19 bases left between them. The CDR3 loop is CASSLIASAGGHEQYF. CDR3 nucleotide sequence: TGTGCCAGCAGTTTAATCGCGTCGGCGGGCGGCCACGAGCAGTACTTC.

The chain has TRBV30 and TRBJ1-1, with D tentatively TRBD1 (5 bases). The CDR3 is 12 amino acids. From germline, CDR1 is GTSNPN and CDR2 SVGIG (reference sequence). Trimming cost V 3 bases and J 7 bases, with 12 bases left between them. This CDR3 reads CAWSHRGDEAFF. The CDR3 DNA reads TGTGCCTGGAGCCATCGGGGGGATGAAGCTTTCTTT.

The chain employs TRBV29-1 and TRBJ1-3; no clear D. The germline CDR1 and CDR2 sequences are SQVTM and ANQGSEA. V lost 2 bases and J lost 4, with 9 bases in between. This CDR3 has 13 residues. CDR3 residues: CSVEWVEGNTIYF. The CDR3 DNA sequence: TGCAGCGTTGAATGGGTCGAGGGAAACACCATATATTTT.

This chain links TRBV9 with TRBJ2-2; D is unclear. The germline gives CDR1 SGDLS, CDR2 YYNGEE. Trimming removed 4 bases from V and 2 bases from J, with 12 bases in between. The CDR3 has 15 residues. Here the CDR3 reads CASSYYAVNTGELFF. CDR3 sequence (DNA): TGTGCCAGCAGCTACTACGCAGTAAACACCGGGGAGCTGTTTTTT.

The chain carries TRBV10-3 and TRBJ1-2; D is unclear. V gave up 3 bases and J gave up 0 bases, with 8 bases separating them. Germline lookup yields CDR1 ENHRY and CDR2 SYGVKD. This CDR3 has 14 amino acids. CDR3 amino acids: CAISDSGTNYGYTF. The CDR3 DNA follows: TGTGCCATCAGTGACTCCGGGACTAACTATGGCTACACCTTC.

The DNA for the CDR3 is TGTGCCAGCAGCCAAGTGGGTAGTCATTCACCCCTCCACTTT. Protein product: CASSQVGSHSPLHF. This sequence joins TRBV3-1 and TRBJ1-6; the D is unclear. V dropped 1 base and J dropped 8 bases, with 9 bases sitting between them. Germline V gene lookup returns CDR1 LGHDT and CDR2 YNNKEL (reference sequence). CDR3 length: 14 amino acids.